The T cell receptor beta chain described here comes from a study of cytomegalovirus exposure and HLA in healthy donors. In its sample, this clone was seen a few times. Its antigen is still unknown. The PCR had 60 Vbeta and 13 Jbeta primers. The data were produced by immunoSEQ multiplex PCR, yet TCRdb's version contains in-frame clones alone and is incomplete. The table lists about 95,000 clones, 65% to 90% of them singletons. CDR1 is SGHDT, CDR2 YYEEEE, per germline. Trimming removed 2 bases from V and 3 bases from J, with 11 bases in between. The length of the CDR3 is 14 residues. Broader study findings: Among donors in an Asian-associated ancestry cluster, a later analysis reportedly found fewer N-insertions than the approximately 700-donor mean. Cytomegalovirus-associated status was assigned to some 180 TCR beta chains. An analysis that was carried out later associated 15,000 to 20,000 TCR beta sequences with HLA alleles at 0.05 false discovery rate.

This chain links TRBV5-6 with TRBJ1-2; D gene uncertain. The source of this sequence is a man younger than 45 in good health and CMV-seropositive. The sequencing input was PBMCs. DNA for the CDR3: TGTGCCAGCAGCTTAGCGGATATGTACTATGGCTACACCTTC. Translating gives CASSLADMYYGYTF.